These T cell receptor beta chains were read from a single sample in a study of shared clonotypes between healthy human individuals. Assay: immunoSEQ multiplex PCR; the TCRdb copy retains only in-frame clones and omits some. Of over 400,000 clones in the sample, 65% to 85% were seen once. The sequencing sample was made of PBMCs. These receptors all come from a woman aged 40-49 years in good health. Some clones in this sample may be carry-over from other donors' samples. Both conserved end residues are trimmed from each CDR3. A D gene is named only where the DNA matches it firmly.

TRBD1	TRBV6-5	ASRDRVGGYT
TRBD1	TRBV30	ASRQGETQY
TRBD1	TRBV6-1	ASSEDQGVLDYEQY
.	TRBV27	ASSPPTGYSYNEQF
TRBD1	TRBV6-1	ASSEVRGRINEQY
TRBD1	TRBV4-3	ASSQEGTGTGYEKLF
TRBD1	TRBV6-1	ASSSTGGALSQF
TRBD2	TRBV10-3	AISEGSGRGAETQY
.	TRBV7-9	ASSLLSWGSGNTIY
.	TRBV28	ASSLLRGKQF
.	TRBV7-2	ASSEGLLTGELF
.	TRBV18	ASSPYSNQPQH
.	TRBV28	ASSSTGNHYNEQF
TRBD1	TRBV13	ASSFDRGNTGELF
TRBD1	TRBV28	ASTETGDGNQPQH
.	TRBV6-6	ASSYWMEHYEQY
TRBD2	TRBV27	ASSQSGTSGPLRY
.	TRBV5-1	ASSFGPGQQETQY
.	TRBV7-2	ASSLAPSGAYEQY
.	TRBV18	ASSPSGDSNQPQH
.	TRBV18	ASSPLEWGTGGNTEAF
.	TRBV19	ASSIAPSSNQPQH
.	TRBV10-2	ASSEFHSGGRNTIY
.	TRBV6-6	ASSSDGIGYT
TRBD1	TRBV19	ASSRQGETQY
TRBD1	TRBV6-1	ASSGQGQETQY
TRBD1	TRBV5-1	ASSLDTGEGTQY